These 18 T cell receptor beta chains were all obtained from the same sample, sequenced in a study of blood T cell repertoires in COVID-19. Generated by immunoSEQ multiplex PCR, the TCRdb table keeps only in-frame clones and is missing some. The data contain a few hundred thousand clones, approximately 90% of them singletons. Sequencing was performed on PBMCs or T cells enriched from blood (not recorded which). The receptors were gathered from a man younger than 35 who had recovered from COVID-19.

CDR3 protein: CASGSRDAGGHGYTF. In DNA form, the CDR3 reads TGTGCTAGTGGTTCCCGGGATGCAGGGGGCCATGGCTACACCTTC. V usage is TRBV12-5 and J usage is TRBJ1-2, with 8 nucleotides matching TRBD1. There are 15 residues in the CDR3. The V gene's germline CDR1 is LGHNT and CDR2 FRNRAP. V shed 4 bases and J 6 bases; nucleotides not matched to a gene: 10.

The V and J genes are TRBV3-1 (or the pseudogene TRBV3-2) and TRBJ1-3; D is unclear. Germline CDR1 LGHDT, CDR2 YNNKEL (reference sequence). This CDR3 has 16 amino acids. Trimming took off 8 bases at V and 0 bases at J, with 17 bases between the two ends. CDR3: CASEKRGLISGNTIYF. CDR3 sequence (DNA): TGTGCCAGCGAGAAACGCGGACTGATCTCTGGAAACACCATATATTTT.

The gene calls are TRBV27 and TRBJ2-3, with TRBD2 matching 8 bases. Germline-derived CDR1 and CDR2 are MNHEY and SMNVEV (reference sequence). The CDR3 has 16 residues. The ends lost 5 bases at V and 2 bases at J; junction bases unmatched: 9. DNA of the CDR3: TGTGCCAGCAGTAGGTGGATAGCGGGGACCACAGATACGCAGTATTTT. Amino acids: CASSRWIAGTTDTQYF.

The V call is TRBV29-1, the J call TRBJ2-1, with 9 bases matching TRBD2. Germline CDR1 reads SQVTM; CDR2 reads ANQGSEA. J was trimmed by 0 bases and V by 4 bases; bases with no gene match: 1. The CDR3 covers 14 residues. CDR3 DNA: TGCAGCGTTGGCGGGGGGGTCTCCTACAATGAGCAGTTCTTC. Its protein product is CSVGGGVSYNEQFF.

The sample holds one count of this clone. The chain combines TRBV3-1 (or the pseudogene TRBV3-2) with TRBJ1-2; 7 bases agree with TRBD1. The junction had 8 bases not matched to a gene; V was cut back by 5 bases and J by 2 bases. This CDR3 has 15 amino acids. Per germline, CDR1 LGHDT and CDR2 YNNKEL (reference sequence). The CDR3 DNA follows: TGTGCCAGCAGCAGAGGACAGGAGCCGAACTATGGCTACACCTTC. It encodes CASSRGQEPNYGYTF.

The chain links TRBV19 to TRBJ1-2; 9 nucleotides agree with TRBD1. Germline V lookup: CDR1 LNHDA, CDR2 SQIVND (reference sequence). Trimming took 3 bases from V and 5 from J; bases not matched to a gene: 7. The CDR3 sequence is 15 residues long. The chain's CDR3 is CASSISNRGLYGYTF. Here the CDR3 DNA reads TGTGCCAGTAGTATCTCGAACAGGGGGCTTTATGGCTACACCTTC.

The genes are TRBV7-9 and TRBJ1-2, with a weak D call TRBD1 (5 bases). Trimming pared 4 bases from V and 4 bases from J, leaving 16 bases between. CDR1 is SEHNR, CDR2 FQNEAQ, per germline (reference sequence). This CDR3 spans 15 amino acids. The CDR3 is CASSSPPGNPYGYTF. As DNA, the CDR3 is TGTGCCAGCAGCTCTCCTCCAGGGAATCCCTATGGCTACACCTTC.

This clone was detected only once. The gene calls are TRBV9 and TRBJ1-2, with TRBD1 as a possible D gene (5 bases). This CDR3 spans 18 amino acids. The germline CDR1 and CDR2 sequences are SGDLS and YYNGEE. V was cut by 2 bases and J by 1 base, with 21 bases left in between. The CDR3 nucleotides read TGTGCCAGCAGCGTCTCAACGGACACAGCGGGTGGTAACTATGGCTACACCTTC. Encoded protein: CASSVSTDTAGGNYGYTF.

This sequence joins TRBV4-1 and TRBJ2-5, with TRBD1 matching over 9 bases. This CDR3 spans 16 amino acids. The junction had 7 bases not matched to a gene; V was cut back by 4 bases and J by 1 base. Germline V lookup: CDR1 MGHRA, CDR2 YSYEKL. The CDR3 reads CASSLNRGPRQETQYF. For the CDR3, the DNA is TGCGCCAGCAGCCTCAACAGGGGGCCCCGCCAAGAGACCCAGTACTTC.

V is TRBV18 and J is TRBJ1-5; D is ambiguous. V lost 2 bases, J lost 3 bases, and 5 bases lay in between. The CDR3 consists of 13 residues. Germline CDR1 KGHSH, CDR2 LQKENI. DNA for the CDR3: TGTGCCAGCTCACCAGAGCTCAATCAGCCCCAGCATTTT. This codes for CASSPELNQPQHF.

The chain is built from TRBV7-3 and TRBJ2-3; D is possibly TRBD1 (5 bases). The V gene lost 4 bases and the J gene lost 0 bases, with 8 bases spanning the gap. Germline values: CDR1 SGHTA, CDR2 FQGTGA. This CDR3 spans 14 amino acids. Here the CDR3 DNA reads TGTGCCAGCAGCTCACAGGACAGCACAGATACGCAGTATTTT. Translating it yields CASSSQDSTDTQYF. The whole variable domain, filled in from reference TRBV7-3 and TRBJ2-3, reads GAGVSQTPSNKVTEKGKYVELRCDPISGHTALYWYRQSLGQGPEFLIYFQGTGAADDSGLPNDRFFAVRPEGSVSTLKIQRTERGDSAVYLCASSSQDSTDTQYFGPGTRLTVL.

The rearrangement links TRBV29-1 to TRBJ2-3; 10 nucleotides agree with TRBD2. The CDR3 loop spans 14 amino acids. Unmatched junction bases numbered 6, after V lost 6 bases and J lost 3 bases. CDR1 and CDR2 from the germline V gene are SQVTM and ANQGSEA. CDR3 residues: CSVESGGVTDTQYF. In nucleotides, the CDR3 is TGCAGCGTGGAGAGCGGGGGGGTAACAGATACGCAGTATTTT.

This clone has only one observation. This chain links TRBV28 with TRBJ1-2, with TRBD1 identical over 7 bases. Germline values: CDR1 MDHEN, CDR2 SYDVKM. The CDR3 extends over 14 amino acids. The junction had 12 bases not matched to a gene; V was cut back by 8 bases and J by 6 bases. The DNA of the CDR3 is TGTGCCAGCCGTTCCGGACAGGCGTCCGATGGCTACACCTTC. It is translated as CASRSGQASDGYTF.

The gene calls are TRBV30 and TRBJ1-1; D ambiguous. The CDR3 is made up of 12 amino acids. Germline lookup yields CDR1 GTSNPN and CDR2 SVGIG (reference sequence). V shed 4 bases and J shed 2 bases, with 8 bases lying between them. This chain's CDR3 is CAWIRVNTEAFF. The CDR3 region has the DNA TGTGCCTGGATACGGGTAAACACTGAAGCTTTCTTT.

The chain is built from TRBV15 and TRBJ2-1; 11 bases agree with TRBD2. CDR3 size: 17 residues. V shed 1 base and J 10 bases; nucleotides not matched to a gene: 12. Germline V CDR1 and CDR2: LNHNV, YYDKDF (reference sequence). CDR3 DNA: TGTGCCACCAGCAGAGGGCCTAATAGCGGGAGGGCCAGGGAGCAGTTCTTC. This sequence encodes CATSRGPNSGRAREQFF.

The chain recombines TRBV4-2 with TRBJ2-7; D might be TRBD2 (6 bases). Germline-derived CDR1 and CDR2 are LGHNA and YNFKEQ. CDR3 size: 15 residues. Trimming shortened V by 4 bases and J by 2 bases, and 15 bases separated the two germline ends. The DNA of the CDR3 is TGTGCCAGCAGCCGCGGGACCCGCGGGCCCTACGAGCAGTACTTC. Translation gives CASSRGTRGPYEQYF.

Only one count was recorded for this clone. The rearrangement uses TRBV2 and TRBJ1-2; tentatively, D is TRBD1 (5 bases). The length of the CDR3 is 15 residues. The V end lost 2 bases, the J end lost 4 bases, and 14 bases lay between the germline ends. CDR1 is SNHLY, CDR2 FYNNEI, per germline. CDR3 sequence reads: CASSELGTGAYGYTF. The CDR3 bases are TGTGCCAGCAGTGAATTGGGTACAGGAGCCTATGGCTACACCTTC.

The chain carries TRBV4-1 and TRBJ2-5; 7 bases align to TRBD2. The CDR3 consists of 14 residues. Losses at the gene ends were 8 bases for V and 2 bases for J; bases not matched to a gene: 8. The germline CDR1 and CDR2 sequences are MGHRA and YSYEKL. The CDR3 region has the DNA TGCGCCAGCTCCAATTTCGGGGGGCAAGAGACCCAGTACTTC. Protein sequence: CASSNFGGQETQYF.